These 25 T cell receptor beta chains share one sample of origin, sequenced in a study of CD8+ T cells in alopecia areata. Documented treatment: oral pan-JAK inhibitor, 5-10 mg twice daily. Following RNA extraction, reverse transcription yielded cDNA that acted as the sequencing template. The protocol was immunoSEQ multiplex PCR, while the TCRdb copy is restricted to in-frame clones and leaves out a portion. The data show some 210,000 clones, approximately 70% seen once. The input for sequencing was CD4+ T cells sorted from blood, taken at week 44, from a patient treated with tofacitinib. The receptors originated from a human donor with alopecia areata.

The sample holds a few counts of this clone. The gene calls are TRBV30 and TRBJ1-1; a possible D gene is TRBD1 (6 bases). The CDR3 has 14 residues. The germline gives CDR1 GTSNPN, CDR2 SVGIG (reference sequence). Trimming shortened V by 0 bases and J by 0 bases, and 8 bases separated the two germline ends. CDR3 DNA: TGTGCCTGGAGTGTAAGGGGGGTGAACACTGAAGCTTTCTTT. This translates into CAWSVRGVNTEAFF. The whole variable domain, remainder taken from reference TRBV30 and TRBJ1-1, is SQTIHQWPATLVQPVGSPLSLECTVEGTSNPNLYWYRQAAGRGLQLLFYSVGIGQISSEVPQNLSASRPQDRQFILSSKKLLLSDSGFYLCAWSVRGVNTEAFFGQGTRLTVV.

The sample holds one count of this clone. The chain is built from TRBV7-8 and TRBJ2-5; a weak D match, TRBD2 (6 bases). CDR1 is SGHVS, CDR2 FQNEAQ, per germline. This CDR3 has 14 residues. V was trimmed by 3 bases and J by 5 bases, leaving 13 bases between them. The CDR3 DNA reads TGTGCCAGCAGCTTGGCAGGTGGGAGGGAGACCCAGTACTTC. Translated, it gives CASSLAGGRETQYF.

This sequence joins TRBV9 and TRBJ1-2, with 8 bases fitting TRBD1. After removal of 3 bases from V and 5 bases from J, the junction contained 12 bases not matched to a gene. The CDR3 has 16 amino acids. Germline V gene data show CDR1 as SGDLS and CDR2 as YYNGEE. The CDR3 loop reads CASSGFRQGSRYGYTF. The CDR3 DNA reads as TGTGCCAGCAGCGGCTTCAGACAGGGGAGTCGGTATGGCTACACCTTC.

Remarks on this clone: The CDR3 ends on some other residue instead of the conserved phenylalanine or tryptophan, so this is likely a read error. The rearrangement links TRBV25-1 to TRBJ2-3, with D possibly TRBD2 on 5 matching bases. There are 18 residues in the CDR3. Trimming left V 2 bases short and J 0 bases short, with 18 bases between. Germline values: CDR1 MGHDK, CDR2 SYGVNS. The CDR3 is CASSETGGTSLSTDTQYL. CDR3 DNA sequence: TGTGCCAGCAGTGAAACGGGTGGAACTAGTCTGAGCACAGATACGCAGTATCTT.

This clone was seen a few times. This CDR3 reads CASSYGTSGSAQYF. The DNA for the CDR3 is TGTGCCAGCAGTTACGGGACTAGCGGGTCGGCCCAGTACTTC. V is TRBV6-5 and J is TRBJ2-5, with 12 nucleotides matching TRBD2. The CDR3 sequence is 14 residues long. CDR1 is MNHEY, CDR2 SVGAGI, per germline. The ends lost 2 bases at V and 9 bases at J; junction bases unmatched: 4.

The chain couples TRBV29-1 to TRBJ1-2; 7 bases agree with TRBD1. This CDR3 has 11 amino acids. CDR1 SQVTM and CDR2 ANQGSEA come from the germline V gene. J gave up 8 bases and V 6 bases, and 6 bases lay outside the gene matches. As DNA, the CDR3 is TGCAGCGTAGGGGGCGTGGAAGGCTACACCTTC. It is translated as CSVGGVEGYTF.

This chain links TRBV29-1 with TRBJ1-2, with 8 bases identical to TRBD1. The CDR3 totals 13 residues. Germline V gene data show CDR1 as SQVTM and CDR2 as ANQGSEA. Trimming at V came to 7 bases and at J to 7 bases, leaving 11 bases not matched to a gene. For the CDR3, the DNA is TGCAGCGGCCAGGGGGCCGGAATCGGTGGCTACACCTTC. The encoded protein is CSGQGAGIGGYTF.

There are many counts of this clone. The rearrangement joins TRBV15 to TRBJ1-1; 9 bases are shared with TRBD1. The CDR3 contains 15 residues. Germline V gives CDR1 LNHNV, CDR2 YYDKDF (reference sequence). The ends lost 5 bases at V and 4 bases at J; junction bases unmatched: 8. CDR3 DNA sequence: TGTGCCACCAGCTATATTACAGGGGGCGGCACTGAAGCTTTCTTT. Encoded protein: CATSYITGGGTEAFF.

This clone is a singleton in its sample. CDR3 sequence: CSVVTGFGGELFF. The CDR3 nucleotides are TGCAGCGTTGTAACGGGTTTCGGCGGGGAGCTGTTTTTT. This chain connects TRBV29-1 to TRBJ2-2; D not certain. The CDR3 sequence is 13 residues long. V was shortened by 4 bases and J by 7 bases, with 13 bases between the two germline ends. Germline V gene sequence: CDR1 SQVTM, CDR2 ANQGSEA.

The sample holds a few counts of this clone. The rearrangement joins TRBV7-2 to TRBJ1-5; D might be TRBD1 (5 bases). The CDR3 is 16 residues long. V was clipped by 6 bases and J by 4 bases, with 19 bases between them. In germline, CDR1 is SGHTA, CDR2 FQGNSA. Here the CDR3 reads CASSSDFGQGNQPQHF. The CDR3 DNA follows: TGTGCCAGCAGTTCTGATTTCGGCCAGGGTAATCAGCCCCAGCATTTT. Full variable domain (outside the CDR3, taken from reference TRBV7-2 and TRBJ1-5): GAGVSQSPSNKVTEKGKDVELRCDPISGHTALYWYRQSLGQGLEFLIYFQGNSAPDKSGLPSDRFSAERTGGSVSTLTIQRTQQEDSAVYLCASSSDFGQGNQPQHFGDGTRLSIL.

The chain joins TRBV10-3 to TRBJ2-2, with D possibly being TRBD2 (5 bases). V shed 6 bases and J shed 2 bases, with 13 bases lying between them. CDR3 length: 15 amino acids. CDR1 is ENHRY, CDR2 SYGVKD, per germline. The chain's CDR3 is CAISSPGKNTGELFF. In DNA form, the CDR3 reads TGTGCCATCAGCTCTCCGGGAAAAAACACCGGGGAGCTGTTTTTT.

The chain combines TRBV5-1 with TRBJ2-2; tentative D call: TRBD2 (6 bases). CDR3 length equals 14 residues. Trimming stripped 4 bases from V and 8 bases from J, with 15 bases between. Germline V gene sequence: CDR1 SGHRS, CDR2 YFSETQ. The chain's CDR3 is CASSTRLDRGELFF. The CDR3 bases are TGCGCCAGCAGCACACGACTAGATAGAGGGGAGCTGTTTTTT.

The chain recombines TRBV5-1 with TRBJ2-3, with 9 bases lining up with TRBD2. CDR3 length: 16 residues. Germline V gives CDR1 SGHRS, CDR2 YFSETQ. V trimming: 3 bases; J trimming: 5 bases; junction bases outside the gene matches: 10. CDR3 residues: CASSSPAGGGVDTQYF. CDR3 in DNA: TGCGCCAGCAGCTCCCCAGCGGGGGGCGGAGTAGATACGCAGTATTTT.

This chain links TRBV30 with TRBJ1-1; no reliable D call. CDR1 GTSNPN and CDR2 SVGIG come from the germline V gene (reference sequence). Trimming stripped 5 bases from V and 1 base from J, with 11 bases between. The CDR3 covers 13 residues. The CDR3 DNA sequence: TGTGCCTGGGGTGCACGCAGGAACACTGAAGCTTTCTTT. Translation: CAWGARRNTEAFF.

The chain joins TRBV5-6 to TRBJ1-1, with D unclear. Germline V gene lookup returns CDR1 SGHDT and CDR2 YYEEEE. The CDR3 has 15 residues. V lost 1 base to trimming and J lost 4 bases, with 14 bases between them. This CDR3 is CASSLLGPGGTEAFF. The CDR3 DNA reads as TGTGCCAGCAGCTTGCTTGGGCCCGGCGGCACTGAAGCTTTCTTT.

CDR3 sequence (DNA): TGCGCCAGCAGCCAAGGGCAGGCTGGCTACACCTTC. Residues: CASSQGQAGYTF. The rearrangement links TRBV4-3 to TRBJ1-2; D gene uncertain. Germline assignment: CDR1 LGHNA and CDR2 YSLEER. The CDR3 runs to 12 residues. The V and J ends lost 1 base and 7 bases respectively, with 7 bases between them.

In DNA, the CDR3 is TGTGCCTGGAAGAATCAGCTACCTAGCACAGATACGCAGTATTTT. It is translated as CAWKNQLPSTDTQYF. The chain has TRBV30 and TRBJ2-3, with D unclear. V lost 4 bases, J lost 0 bases, and 14 bases lay in between. Per germline, CDR1 GTSNPN and CDR2 SVGIG (reference sequence). The CDR3 totals 15 residues. Combining the CDR3 with reference TRBV30 and TRBJ2-3 gives the whole variable domain SQTIHQWPATLVQPVGSPLSLECTVEGTSNPNLYWYRQAAGRGLQLLFYSVGIGQISSEVPQNLSASRPQDRQFILSSKKLLLSDSGFYLCAWKNQLPSTDTQYFGPGTRLTVL.

For the CDR3, the DNA is TGTGCCAGTAACAGGGGAATGAACACTGAAGCTTTCTTT. As protein: CASNRGMNTEAFF. The chain recombines TRBV19 with TRBJ1-1; 7 bases line up with TRBD1. CDR1 is LNHDA and CDR2 is SQIVND in the germline V gene (reference sequence). Trimming at V came to 7 bases and at J to 0 bases, leaving 2 bases not matched to a gene. This CDR3 has 13 residues.

This rearrangement joins TRBV30 to TRBJ1-2; 7 bases agree with TRBD1. Trimming removed 3 bases from V and 4 bases from J; junction bases left unmatched: 5. Germline V gene lookup returns CDR1 GTSNPN and CDR2 SVGIG (reference sequence). There are 13 residues in the CDR3. CDR3 loop: CAWSADRAYGYTF. Written as DNA, the CDR3 is TGTGCCTGGAGCGCAGACAGGGCCTATGGCTACACCTTC.

The genes are TRBV30 and TRBJ1-2; 7 nucleotides match TRBD1. CDR3 length: 14 residues. Germline V lookup: CDR1 GTSNPN, CDR2 SVGIG (reference sequence). V was pared by 5 bases and J by 2 bases, with 8 bases of the junction left unmatched. CDR3: CAWGPQQGNYGYTF. In DNA form, the CDR3 reads TGTGCCTGGGGACCCCAACAGGGGAACTATGGCTACACCTTC.

The CDR3 spells CASSITGLGEKLFF. CDR3 nucleotide sequence: TGTGCCAGCAGCATTACAGGGCTCGGCGAAAAACTGTTTTTT. The chain recombines TRBV7-9 with TRBJ1-4; TRBD1 might be the D (6 bases). CDR1 and CDR2 from the germline V gene are SEHNR and FQNEAQ (reference sequence). V was shortened by 5 bases and J by 8 bases, with 15 bases between the two germline ends. The CDR3 contains 14 residues.

This clone appeared a few times. V gene TRBV29-1 combines with J gene TRBJ2-1; D unresolved. The germline gives CDR1 SQVTM, CDR2 ANQGSEA. V lost 3 bases and J 5 bases, leaving 8 bases between the germline ends. This CDR3 is 12 amino acids long. The DNA for the CDR3 is TGCAGCGTTGATGGTAGAGACAATGAGCAGTTCTTC. Translation: CSVDGRDNEQFF.

This clone was detected a few times. V gene TRBV30 combines with J gene TRBJ1-5; D is undetermined. Per germline, CDR1 GTSNPN and CDR2 SVGIG (reference sequence). Trimming pared 1 base from V and 1 base from J, leaving 8 bases between. This CDR3 has 14 amino acids. The CDR3 is CAWSADLSNQPQHF. In DNA form, the CDR3 reads TGTGCCTGGAGTGCGGACTTAAGCAATCAGCCCCAGCATTTT.

This clone came up many times. J is TRBJ1-2 and V is TRBV14; 8 bases agree with TRBD1. The CDR3 extends over 14 amino acids. V lost 4 bases, J lost 7 bases, and 8 bases stayed unmatched. CDR1 and CDR2 (germline): SGHDN, FVKESK. The CDR3 DNA sequence: TGTGCCAGCAGCCCACAACACGGGACAGGTGGCTACACCTTC. Its translation is CASSPQHGTGGYTF.

This rearrangement joins TRBV29-1 to TRBJ2-4; D is undetermined. CDR1 and CDR2 (germline): SQVTM, ANQGSEA. The CDR3 has 13 residues. The V and J ends lost 1 base and 5 bases respectively, with 9 bases between them. The CDR3, as DNA: TGCAGCGTTGAAGGCCCCGCAGAAAACATTCAGTACTTC. Residues: CSVEGPAENIQYF.